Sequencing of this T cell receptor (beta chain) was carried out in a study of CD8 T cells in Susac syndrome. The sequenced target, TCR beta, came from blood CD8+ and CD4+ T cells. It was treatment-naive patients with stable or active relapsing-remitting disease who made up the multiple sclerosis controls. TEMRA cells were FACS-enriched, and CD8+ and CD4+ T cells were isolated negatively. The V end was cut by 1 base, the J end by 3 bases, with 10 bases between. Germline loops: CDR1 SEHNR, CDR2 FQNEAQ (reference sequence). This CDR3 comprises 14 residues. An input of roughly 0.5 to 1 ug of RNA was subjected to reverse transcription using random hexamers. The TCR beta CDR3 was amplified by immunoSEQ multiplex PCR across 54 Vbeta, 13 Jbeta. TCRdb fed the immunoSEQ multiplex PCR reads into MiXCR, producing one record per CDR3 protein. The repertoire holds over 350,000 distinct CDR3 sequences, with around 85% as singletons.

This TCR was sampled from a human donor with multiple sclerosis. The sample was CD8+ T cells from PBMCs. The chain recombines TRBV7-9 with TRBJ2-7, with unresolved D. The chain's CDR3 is CASSLEGFDYEQYF. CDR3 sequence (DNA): TGTGCCAGCAGCTTAGAAGGCTTCGACTACGAGCAGTACTTC.